A single T cell receptor beta chain is shown here with its context. This clonotype was detected many times. Its cognate antigen has yet to be identified. No clone much larger than this one lies a single base away; base qualities are absent. The data belong to a study of CD8 T cells in ankylosing spondylitis (dated by TCRdb to about 2017). Turning to the overall study: T cell receptor beta repertoires were profiled in healthy donors and ankylosing spondylitis patients so that disease-linked TCR variants could be found. Peripheral blood was sampled, and synovial fluid was additionally collected from ankylosing spondylitis patients. In total, the full study cohort was made up of some 110 healthy donors and approximately 24 ankylosing spondylitis patients.

The instrument given in TCRdb is Illumina HiSeq 2500. TCR beta libraries were prepared by quantitative 5'-RACE with molecular barcodes. Processing in the source paper ran as follows. A new computational method, built on a probabilistic model of VDJ rearrangement, was used to identify disease-linked TCR variants. Using fastp trimming at Q25 and MiXCR clonotype assembly, TCRdb reanalyzed the public sequencing data and kept in-frame beta chains. Identical CDR3 protein sequences are pooled into one entry, listed with their most common genes and DNA. TCRdb, rather than the study authors, made the V and J calls. This sample lists roughly 490,000 distinct CDR3 sequences; approximately 5% were detected once. Of the sample, roughly 3.2% falls within the top ten clones. Trimming removed 7 bases from V and 5 bases from J, leaving 15 bases between the germline ends. The CDR3, from cysteine to phenylalanine, totals 14 residues. Only the CDR3 portion is preserved as DNA: 42 bases, with reading frame beginning at the first base.

The investigation overall reported the following: Blood from ankylosing spondylitis patients appeared to be characterized by a TCR beta motif composed of about eight highly homologous amino acid variants. The disease-linked clones were reported to be significantly enriched in matched synovial fluid samples from ankylosing spondylitis patients. Some motif variants were previously reported in synovial fluid and blood of reactive arthritis patients, suggesting common disease-initiation mechanisms. The disease-linked clones had a CD8+ phenotype and were found at relatively low frequencies in peripheral blood.

The chain couples TRBV12-3 or TRBV12-4 to TRBJ1-5; possibly the D gene is TRBD1, per 5 matching bases. Sequenced: blood, either unsorted or a sorted T cell fraction (not recorded which). This sequence originates from a male donor with ankylosing spondylitis. The CDR3 reads CASTEDSIYQPQHF. The DNA sequence reads TGTGCCAGCACCGAAGACAGTATCTATCAGCCCCAGCATTTT.